This T cell receptor (beta chain) came from a study of cytomegalovirus exposure and HLA in healthy donors. Study-wide results and limits: Some TCR beta chains (more than 150 of them) were listed as cytomegalovirus-associated.

J gave up 2 bases and V 0 bases, and 3 bases lay outside the gene matches. CDR3 length: 16 residues. CDR1 SGHNT and CDR2 YYREEE come from the germline V gene (reference sequence). Comments on this clone: What it recognizes is unknown.

This PCR relied on a set of 60 Vbeta primers and 13 Jbeta primers. Sequencing used immunoSEQ multiplex PCR; TCRdb keeps in-frame clones, though not all of them. The sample has over 200,000 clones, about 89% seen once. This TCR came from a woman aged 18 to 35 in good health and CMV-seronegative. The V and J genes are TRBV5-4 and TRBJ2-5; 11 bases agree with TRBD2. The sequenced material came from PBMCs. The CDR3 reads CASSLEVAGGQETQYF. In DNA form, the CDR3 reads TGTGCCAGCAGCTTGGAGGTAGCGGGAGGGCAAGAGACCCAGTACTTC. The full variable domain, with the rest looked up from reference TRBV5-4 and TRBJ2-5, is ETGVTQSPTHLIKTRGQQVTLRCSSQSGHNTVSWYQQALGQGPQFIFQYYREEENGRGNFPPRFSGLQFPNYSSELNVNALELDDSALYLCASSLEVAGGQETQYFGPGTRLLVL.